This paragraph reports one T cell receptor (beta chain). Its target is not known. Overlapping HIV-1 Gag 15-mer peptides at 0.8 to 1 ug per peptide per mL were used. Memory cells lacking CD40L and CD69 with high CD45RO were sorted. This record belongs to a study of persistence of HIV-infected CD4 T cells. Germline V gene lookup returns CDR1 SGHVS and CDR2 FQNEAQ. This CDR3 comprises 16 residues. The J segment lost 3 bases and the V segment lost 5 bases, leaving 7 bases of the junction unmatched. The immunoSEQ assay was version 4, run in survey mode. Sequenced by immunoSEQ multiplex PCR; TCRdb stores in-frame clones only, minus some. The sample contains about 64,000 clones, 70% to 75% of which appear only once.

Specimen: CD4+ T cells sorted from PBMCs after approximately 20-hour stimulation, collected from a patient who received antiretroviral therapy. This receptor was taken from an adult man with HIV who was CMV-seropositive. The chain links TRBV7-8 to TRBJ2-2; 9 nucleotides agree with TRBD1. CDR3: CASSHRQGGYTGELFF. For the CDR3, the DNA is TGTGCCAGCAGCCACCGACAGGGGGGATACACCGGGGAGCTGTTTTTT.